Sequencing of this TCR beta chain was carried out in a study of T cells after yellow fever vaccination. Trimming cost V 2 bases and J 0 bases; bases outside gene matches: 7. Germline CDR1 is SGHRS and CDR2 is YFSETQ. The CDR3 loop spans 16 amino acids. Each CDR3 protein is one row after TCRdb ran MiXCR on the 5' RACE reads. The sample has 340,000 or so distinct CDR3 sequences; roughly an eighth are singletons. This clonotype was seen a few times. The starting material was CD4+ T cells sorted from PBMCs, obtained 15 days after the yellow fever booster vaccination. The chain combines TRBV5-1 with TRBJ1-1; 7 bases map to TRBD1. This TCR derives from a man aged 18 to 29 who received the YFV17D yellow fever vaccine. The CDR3 sequence: CASSLIAGQLNTEAFF. Written as DNA, the CDR3 is TGCGCCAGCAGCTTAATTGCGGGACAGTTGAACACTGAAGCTTTCTTT.